What follows is one TCR beta chain and its context. This table comes from immunoSEQ multiplex PCR, and its TCRdb copy is limited to in-frame clones, with some not included. Here the sample spans about 200,000 clones, roughly 85% being singletons. The data belong to a study of blood T cell repertoires in COVID-19. Looking at the study overall: Material from acute and convalescent COVID-19 was sourced from the United States, Italy and Spain.

The germline V gene has CDR1 SGHTA and CDR2 FQGNSA. V was clipped by 1 base and J by 4 bases; unmatched bases: 12. The CDR3 extends over 17 amino acids. The sequence came from a man younger than 40 who had recovered from COVID-19. This sequence joins TRBV7-2 and TRBJ2-5, with TRBD2 identical over 7 bases. Sequencing was performed on peripheral blood. For the CDR3, the DNA is TGTGCCAGCAGCTTAGTCCGGGCGCTTGGGAGGGGAGAGACCCAGTACTTC. It specifies CASSLVRALGRGETQYF.